Ten or more counts support the clone carrying this TCR beta chain. The target antigen is unknown. This record belongs to a study of T cells in Graves' hyperthyroidism and ophthalmopathy. Whole-study results and caveats: Researchers found most expanded thyroid clonotypes above 0.001 in blood as well.

Lactation, pregnancy, other autoimmune disease or uncontrolled infection led to exclusion of patients. RNA transcripts served as the template for amplifying TCR beta CDR3 regions. First-round RT-PCR with HTBI primers amplified the TCR CDR3 region. TCRdb processed the multiplex PCR reads anew with MiXCR; each CDR3 protein has one entry. Here the sample spans over 300,000 distinct CDR3 sequences, approximately 15% being singletons. The CDR3 has 16 amino acids. V lost 5 bases to trimming and J lost 7 bases; unmatched junction nucleotides: 13. Germline V gene data show CDR1 as MNHNS and CDR2 as SASEGT. The V and J genes are TRBV6-1 and TRBJ2-1, with 8 bases aligning to TRBD1. The sequence derives from a woman in her sixties with Graves' hyperthyroidism. Sample: blood. In DNA, the CDR3 is TGTGCCAGCAGTCCCTGGTGGGAGACAGGGGAAAATGAGCAGTTCTTC. Protein sequence: CASSPWWETGENEQFF.